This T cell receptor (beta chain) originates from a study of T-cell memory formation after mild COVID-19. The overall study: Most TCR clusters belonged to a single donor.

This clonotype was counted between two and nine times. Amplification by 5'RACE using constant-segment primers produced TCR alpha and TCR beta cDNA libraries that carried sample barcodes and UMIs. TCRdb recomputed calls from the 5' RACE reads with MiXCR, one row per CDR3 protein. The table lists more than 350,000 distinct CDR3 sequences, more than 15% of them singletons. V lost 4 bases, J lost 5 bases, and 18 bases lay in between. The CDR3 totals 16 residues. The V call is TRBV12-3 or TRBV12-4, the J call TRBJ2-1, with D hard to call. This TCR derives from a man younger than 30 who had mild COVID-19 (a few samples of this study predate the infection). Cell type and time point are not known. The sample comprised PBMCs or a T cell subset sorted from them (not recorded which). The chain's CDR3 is CASSSWGGVGNNEQFF. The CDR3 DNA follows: TGTGCCAGCAGTTCATGGGGTGGAGTTGGCAACAATGAGCAGTTCTTC.